Below, 18 T cell receptor beta chains from the same sample are listed, as sequenced in a study of T cells in women clearing cervical HPV infection. Data came from immunoSEQ multiplex PCR; TCRdb stores just in-frame clones and leaves some out. The repertoire shows some 15,000 clones; the top ten hold 20% to 25%. Sequencing used blood buffy coat. The source of these receptors is a woman between 18 and 75 years old with a cervical HPV16 infection that either progressed to CIN3+ or cleared (not recorded which).

On this clone: Read sequence stops 3 residues before the CDR3 end, and the germline J gene provides the missing end. V usage is TRBV10-3 and J usage is TRBJ2-7; 8 bases line up with TRBD2. Germline V gene data show CDR1 as ENHRY and CDR2 as SYGVKD. CDR3 size: 18 residues. V lost 4 bases, J lost 2 bases, and 16 bases stayed unmatched. The CDR3 DNA, read in part, is TGTGCCATCAGTGCCCCCCGATCGTGGCTAGCGGGCACCTACGAG. Its protein is CAISAPRSWLAGTYE. The CDR3, in full, reads CAISAPRSWLAGTYEQYF.

A word on this clone: The read is 3 residues too short to cover the CDR3 end, so that end is filled in from the germline J gene. The V and J genes are TRBV7-3 and TRBJ2-1, with TRBD2 identical over 7 bases. The V segment lost 5 bases and the J segment 9 bases; nucleotides outside the gene matches: 7. CDR1 is SGHTA and CDR2 is FQGTGA in the germline V gene. This CDR3 contains 13 residues. Partial CDR3 DNA: TGTGCCAGCAGCCCGGGGAGGGTAGGTGAG. Protein product: CASSPGRVGE. The entire CDR3 is CASSPGRVGEQFF.

In the case of this clone: The CDR3 end lies 3 residues beyond the end of the read and is filled in from the germline J gene. The chain recombines TRBV6-1 with TRBJ2-3; 11 bases align to TRBD1. Trimming took 1 base from V and 4 from J; bases not matched to a gene: 4. Germline values: CDR1 MNHNS, CDR2 SASEGT. This CDR3 spans 16 amino acids. The CDR3 bases that were read are TGTGCCAGCAGTGAAGGAGGGGACAGGGGGGCAGATACG. Its protein product is CASSEGGDRGADT. The whole CDR3 region reads CASSEGGDRGADTQYF.

A word on this clone: The CDR3 extends 3 residues past the end of the read, so its final part is completed from the germline J gene. The chain carries TRBV30 and TRBJ2-5, with 7 bases matching TRBD2. The germline V gene encodes CDR1 GTSNPN and CDR2 SVGIG (reference sequence). V was pared by 3 bases and J by 2 bases, with 9 bases of the junction left unmatched. CDR3 length equals 15 residues. CDR3 amino acids: CAWSLRGSHQETQYF. The DNA read from the CDR3 is TGTGCCTGGAGCCTGCGGGGGTCCCATCAAGAGACC.

As for this clone: The read stops 3 residues short of the end of the CDR3; the missing end is completed from the germline J gene. The chain couples TRBV19 to TRBJ2-2; 8 positions agree with TRBD1. The CDR3 loop spans 14 amino acids. Germline CDR1 and CDR2: LNHDA and SQIVND (reference sequence). CDR3 DNA, as far as it was read: TGTGCCAGTAGTGACAGGGGTCAGAATTCACCG. Amino acids: CASSDRGQNSP. In full, the CDR3 is CASSDRGQNSPLFF.

The CDR3 DNA, read in part, is TGTGCCAGACCTCCCCCCGACAGGATCGTCGCCGGGGAG. This gives the protein CARPPPDRIVAGE. The whole CDR3 protein is CARPPPDRIVAGELFF. The chain is built from TRBV2 and TRBJ2-2; tentatively, D is TRBD1 (6 bases). The read ends 3 residues before the CDR3 terminus; that terminus is restored from the germline J gene. Between the trimmed V and J ends, which lost 9 bases and 6 bases, there was a span of 23 bases. This CDR3 has 16 amino acids. CDR1 is SNHLY and CDR2 is FYNNEI in the germline V gene. Supplemented by reference TRBV2 and TRBJ2-2, the full variable domain reads EPEVTQTPSHQVTQMGQEVILRCVPISNHLYFYWYRQILGQKVEFLVSFYNNEISEKSEIFDDQFSVERPDGSNFTLKIRSTKLEDSAMYFCARPPPDRIVAGELFFGEGSRLTVL.

On this clone itself: The CDR3 is cut off 3 residues early in the read; its end comes from the germline J gene. V and J are TRBV6-1 and TRBJ2-5; 9 nucleotides match TRBD1. Germline lookup yields CDR1 MNHNS and CDR2 SASEGT. The V segment lost 4 bases and the J segment 5 bases; nucleotides outside the gene matches: 5. CDR3 length: 14 amino acids. The chain's CDR3 is CASSGGQGWETQYF. The sequenced CDR3 bases are TGTGCCAGCAGTGGGGGACAGGGCTGGGAGACC.

Concerning this clone: The read terminates 3 residues before the CDR3 end, so the remaining end is supplied by the germline J gene. This chain connects TRBV5-4 to TRBJ1-6, with 7 nucleotides matching TRBD1. CDR1 and CDR2 from the germline V gene are SGHNT and YYREEE (reference sequence). V trimming: 2 bases; J trimming: 8 bases; junction bases outside the gene matches: 4. The CDR3 totals 14 residues. The CDR3 DNA, read in part, is TGTGCCAGCAGCTTCGACAGGGACCATTCACCC. Translated: CASSFDRDHSP. The whole CDR3 protein is CASSFDRDHSPLHF.

Measured by frequency, this clone is medium-sized. The read falls 3 residues short of the CDR3 end, and the missing part is taken from the germline J gene. The chain uses TRBV19 and TRBJ1-2; TRBD1 matches at 10 bases. Germline CDR1 is LNHDA and CDR2 is SQIVND (reference sequence). The V gene end was trimmed by 6 bases and the J gene end by 5 bases; junction bases not matched to a gene: 6. This CDR3 is built from 14 residues. CDR3 DNA (partial): TGTGCCAGTAGAACCGGGACAGGGGAATATGGC. Amino acids: CASRTGTGEYG. The whole CDR3 is CASRTGTGEYGYTF. Combining the CDR3 with reference TRBV19 and TRBJ1-2 gives the whole variable domain DGGITQSPKYLFRKEGQNVTLSCEQNLNHDAMYWYRQDPGQGLRLIYYSQIVNDFQKGDIAEGYSVSREKKESFPLTVTSAQKNPTAFYLCASRTGTGEYGYTFGSGTRLTVV.

Regarding this clone: The junction departs from the called germline gene at one end, perhaps through a read error. With the read ending 3 residues before the CDR3 end, the germline J gene is used to fill in that end. The chain couples TRBV18 to TRBJ2-5, with D hard to call. There are 14 residues in the CDR3. CDR1 is KGHSH, CDR2 LQKENI, per germline. The CDR3 spells CARSPPSGQETQYF. The DNA read from the CDR3 is TGTGCCAGGTCACCACCTTCAGGCCAAGAGACC.

To note about this clone: The CDR3 extends 3 residues past the end of the read, so its final part is completed from the germline J gene. V and J are TRBV20-1 and TRBJ2-3, with TRBD2 identical over 10 bases. Per germline, CDR1 DFQATT and CDR2 SNEGSKA (reference sequence). The J segment lost 2 bases and the V segment lost 2 bases, leaving 13 bases of the junction unmatched. This CDR3 comprises 18 residues. The CDR3 DNA, read in part, is TGCAGTGCTAGAAGGGAGCGGGGGGGCTCCCTCTACACAGATACG. It codes for CSARRERGGSLYTDT. The full CDR3 protein reads CSARRERGGSLYTDTQYF.

With regard to this clone: The read ends 3 residues shy of where the CDR3 ends; the end is completed using the germline J gene. The chain is built from TRBV20-1 and TRBJ1-1; 12 nucleotides align to TRBD1. Germline CDR1 is DFQATT and CDR2 is SNEGSKA (reference sequence). The CDR3 totals 17 residues. The trim removed 6 bases at V and 5 bases at J, leaving 16 bases unmatched. The part of the CDR3 DNA that was read is TGCAGTGCCCGGGAAGGGGGACAGGGGGCATACGGTACTGAA. This gives the protein CSAREGGQGAYGTE. The complete CDR3 reads CSAREGGQGAYGTEAFF.

Concerning this clone itself: The DNA ends 3 residues before the CDR3 does, and the rest of the CDR3 is filled in from the germline J gene. The rearrangement uses TRBV10-1 and TRBJ1-4; 8 positions agree with TRBD1. With V trimmed by 6 bases and J by 6 bases, 9 bases remained unmatched. The V gene's germline CDR1 is WNHNN and CDR2 SYGVQD (reference sequence). The CDR3 totals 15 residues. CDR3 loop: CASSPRTGTHEKLFF. The CDR3 DNA, read in part, is TGCGCCAGCAGCCCTCGGACAGGGACACATGAAAAA.

About this clone itself: Read coverage stops 3 residues before the CDR3 terminus; the germline J gene supplies the remainder. The chain couples TRBV30 to TRBJ1-5, with 7 bases lining up with TRBD1. The germline gives CDR1 GTSNPN, CDR2 SVGIG (reference sequence). J lost 9 bases, V lost 0 bases, and 8 bases had no gene match. This CDR3 region has 14 residues. The CDR3 reads CAWSVQGDQGPQHF. CDR3 bases read: TGTGCCTGGAGTGTCCAGGGGGACCAAGGGCCC. Full variable domain (remainder filled in from reference TRBV30 and TRBJ1-5): SQTIHQWPATLVQPVGSPLSLECTVEGTSNPNLYWYRQAAGRGLQLLFYSVGIGQISSEVPQNLSASRPQDRQFILSSKKLLLSDSGFYLCAWSVQGDQGPQHFGDGTRLSIL.

Of note for this clone: Germline is not matched at one junction end, which may reflect a read error. The covered CDR3 bases are TGTGCCAGCAGCCATGGAAGGGACGGGGGAAACACT. As protein: CASSHGRDGGNT. The CDR3 in its entirety is CASSHGRDGGNTIYF. The rearrangement joins TRBV2 to TRBJ1-3; D may be TRBD1 (5 bases). Read coverage stops 3 residues before the CDR3 terminus; the germline J gene supplies the remainder. CDR1 is SNHLY and CDR2 is FYNNEI in the germline V gene. The CDR3 has 15 amino acids.

Concerning this clone: The read halts 3 residues ahead of the CDR3 end, with the missing end drawn from the germline J gene. The rearrangement links TRBV19 to TRBJ2-4, with D perhaps matching TRBD2 (6 bases). From germline, CDR1 is LNHDA and CDR2 SQIVND (reference sequence). The CDR3 loop spans 14 amino acids. CDR3 bases read: TGTGCCAGTAGCTCGGACTCTTTGGACTATGGT. Its translation is CASSSDSLDYG. The entire CDR3 sequence reads CASSSDSLDYGQYF.

As concerns this clone: Sequencing ends 3 residues short of the CDR3 end; the germline J gene provides the rest. The V and J genes are TRBV6-1 and TRBJ1-2; a possible D gene is TRBD1 (6 bases). Germline lookup yields CDR1 MNHNS and CDR2 SASEGT. The CDR3 runs to 15 residues. The CDR3 DNA, read in part, is TGTGCCAGCAGTGAACTAGCGGGGGGCACAGATACC. The encoded protein is CASSELAGGTDT. From start to end, the CDR3 is CASSELAGGTDTYTF.

Notes on this clone: The CDR3 end falls 3 residues outside the read, so it is completed with the germline J gene. The genes are TRBV7-9 and TRBJ1-5; D uncertain. This CDR3 contains 15 residues. Trimming took 5 bases from V and 9 from J, leaving 20 bases between them. CDR1 and CDR2 from the germline V gene are SEHNR and FQNEAQ (reference sequence). CDR3 sequence reads: CASSPAGQPGSPQHF. The covered CDR3 bases are TGTGCCAGCAGCCCAGCGGGTCAGCCCGGCTCGCCC.